This T cell receptor beta chain was captured in a study of blood T cells in healthy people across ages. Study findings and constraints: The unknown donor CMV status may have confounded expanded clonotype changes.

The CDR3 loop spans 15 amino acids. Germline lookup yields CDR1 MNHNY and CDR2 SVGAGI (reference sequence). Between the trimmed V and J ends, which lost 5 bases and 1 base, there was a span of 14 bases. The second PCR ran roughly 7 to 11 cycles with a sample-barcoded 5' primer and J-beta primers. TCRdb called the 5' RACE reads again in MiXCR, with one record for every CDR3 protein. The sample has approximately 580,000 distinct CDR3 sequences, 24% seen once; the top ten hold around 10%. This clonotype was picked up a small number of times. What it binds is unknown. Each sample provided at least 6 micrograms of extracted total RNA. This sample was shared with a second study, whose subject was T cells of mothers and their children.

The rearrangement joins TRBV6-6 to TRBJ1-1; D is ambiguous. This sequence originates from a boy aged 5 to 17 in good health. Material for sequencing was blood. The chain's CDR3 is CASSPLDWGNTEAFF. CDR3 nucleotide sequence: TGTGCCAGCAGTCCTCTCGATTGGGGGAACACTGAAGCTTTCTTT.